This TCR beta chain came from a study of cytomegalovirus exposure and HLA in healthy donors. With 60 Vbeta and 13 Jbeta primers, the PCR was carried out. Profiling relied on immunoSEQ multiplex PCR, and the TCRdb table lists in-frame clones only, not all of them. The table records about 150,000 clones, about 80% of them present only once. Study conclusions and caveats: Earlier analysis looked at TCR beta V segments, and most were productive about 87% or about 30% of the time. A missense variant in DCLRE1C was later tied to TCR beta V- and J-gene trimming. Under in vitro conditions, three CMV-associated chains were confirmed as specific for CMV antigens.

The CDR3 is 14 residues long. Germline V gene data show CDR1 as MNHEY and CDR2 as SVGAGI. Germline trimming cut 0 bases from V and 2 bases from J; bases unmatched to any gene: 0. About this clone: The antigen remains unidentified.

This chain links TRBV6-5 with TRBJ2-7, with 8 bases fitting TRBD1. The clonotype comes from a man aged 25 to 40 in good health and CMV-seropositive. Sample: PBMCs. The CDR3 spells CASSYSDRAYEQYF. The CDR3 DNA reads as TGTGCCAGCAGTTACTCGGACAGGGCCTACGAGCAGTACTTC.